The 32 T cell receptor beta chains reported below all come from one sample, sequenced in a study of blood T cell repertoires in COVID-19. Some clones are missing from TCRdb's copy, which holds only in-frame ones; the method was immunoSEQ multiplex PCR. The repertoire consists of over 45,000 clones, with 75% to 80% occurring once and the leading ten covering approximately 20%. The specimen was peripheral blood. The receptors stem from a man in his fifties with active or convalescent COVID-19.

The rearrangement links TRBV2 to TRBJ1-2; tentatively, D is TRBD1 (6 bases). Germline assignment: CDR1 SNHLY and CDR2 FYNNEI. This CDR3 comprises 13 residues. Trimming pared 3 bases from V and 4 bases from J, leaving 9 bases between. CDR3 sequence reads: CASSDRGPYGYTF. The CDR3 DNA reads as TGTGCCAGCAGTGACAGGGGACCCTATGGCTACACCTTC.

This clone was observed a single time. This chain links TRBV19 with TRBJ1-2; tentative D call: TRBD1 (6 bases). The CDR3 is made up of 13 amino acids. V was shortened by 5 bases and J by 7 bases, with 14 bases between the two germline ends. Germline V gene lookup returns CDR1 LNHDA and CDR2 SQIVND (reference sequence). The CDR3 DNA follows: TGTGCCAGTAGTCTTCAGGGGCTCTCTGGCTACACCTTC. Translation gives CASSLQGLSGYTF.

The table lists this clone with a few counts. The chain links TRBV5-5 to TRBJ1-1; 8 positions match TRBD1. The trim removed 4 bases at V and 1 base at J, leaving 3 bases unmatched. The CDR3 is 14 residues long. CDR1 SGHKS and CDR2 YYEKEE come from the germline V gene (reference sequence). The CDR3 DNA sequence: TGTGCCAGCAGCCTCACAGGGGGGAACACTGAAGCTTTCTTT. It specifies CASSLTGGNTEAFF.

The chain carries TRBV24-1 and TRBJ1-5; no firm D call. The germline V and J ends were trimmed by 6 bases and 4 bases, with 12 bases remaining between them. Germline loops: CDR1 KGHDR, CDR2 SFDVKD. The CDR3 has 14 residues. The CDR3 protein is CATSSAAVNQPQHF. The DNA for the CDR3 is TGTGCCACCAGTTCCGCTGCGGTTAATCAGCCCCAGCATTTT.

V and J are TRBV11-2 and TRBJ2-2; 13 bases match TRBD2. Germline CDR1 reads SGHAT; CDR2 reads FQNNGV. The V segment lost 7 bases and the J segment 7 bases; nucleotides outside the gene matches: 6. The CDR3 has 15 amino acids. The CDR3 is CASTWTSGSNGELFF. The DNA of the CDR3 is TGTGCCAGCACCTGGACTAGCGGGAGCAACGGGGAGCTGTTTTTT.

This rearrangement joins TRBV5-1 to TRBJ2-1; 10 bases match TRBD2. CDR3 size: 16 residues. The junction had 9 bases not matched to a gene; V was cut back by 4 bases and J by 5 bases. CDR1 SGHRS and CDR2 YFSETQ come from the germline V gene. CDR3 amino acids: CASSLRLAGIDNEQFF. In nucleotides, the CDR3 is TGCGCCAGCAGCCTGAGACTAGCGGGTATTGACAATGAGCAGTTCTTC.

V usage is TRBV4-2 and J usage is TRBJ1-4; 11 nucleotides line up with TRBD1. Germline-derived CDR1 and CDR2 are LGHNA and YNFKEQ. The length of the CDR3 is 15 residues. Unmatched junction bases numbered 3, after V lost 1 base and J lost 8 bases. The CDR3 is CASSQGGTGGEKLFF. CDR3 DNA sequence: TGTGCCAGCAGCCAAGGTGGGACAGGGGGGGAAAAACTGTTTTTT.

The chain employs TRBV5-5 and TRBJ2-7, with TRBD2 matching over 10 bases. The germline CDR1 and CDR2 sequences are SGHKS and YYEKEE (reference sequence). The V gene end was trimmed by 0 bases and the J gene end by 1 base; junction bases not matched to a gene: 1. The CDR3 spans 15 residues. This CDR3 reads CASSLEAGGSYEQYF. The CDR3 DNA sequence: TGTGCCAGCAGCTTGGAAGCGGGGGGGTCCTACGAGCAGTACTTC.

The chain has TRBV5-1 and TRBJ2-7, with a weak D call TRBD2 (5 bases). The CDR3 runs 13 residues. Trimming stripped 3 bases from V and 3 bases from J, with 10 bases between. Germline V gene lookup returns CDR1 SGHRS and CDR2 YFSETQ. The CDR3 DNA sequence: TGCGCCAGCAGCTGGACCGGGAACTACGAGCAGTACTTC. This sequence encodes CASSWTGNYEQYF.

Only a few counts were recorded for this clone. This chain links TRBV2 with TRBJ2-2; D ambiguous. In germline, CDR1 is SNHLY, CDR2 FYNNEI. The V end was cut by 6 bases, the J end by 0 bases, with 14 bases between. There are 16 residues in the CDR3. The CDR3 region has the DNA TGTGCCAGCAGCCTTCTATCACCTACGAACACCGGGGAGCTGTTTTTT. It yields the protein CASSLLSPTNTGELFF.

The chain has TRBV5-6 and TRBJ1-2; 11 bases map to TRBD1. This CDR3 is 16 amino acids long. Germline lookup yields CDR1 SGHDT and CDR2 YYEEEE. Germline trimming cut 0 bases from V and 3 bases from J; bases unmatched to any gene: 4. The CDR3 loop is CASSLEDRGPYYGYTF. The CDR3 nucleotides read TGTGCCAGCAGCTTGGAGGACAGGGGGCCGTACTATGGCTACACCTTC.

This chain links TRBV12-5 with TRBJ2-5; 10 bases match TRBD1. This CDR3 has 14 residues. The junction had 6 bases not matched to a gene; V was cut back by 6 bases and J by 5 bases. Germline V gene lookup returns CDR1 LGHNT and CDR2 FRNRAP. The CDR3 reads CASGPGTGVETQYF. The CDR3 DNA reads as TGTGCTAGTGGGCCCGGGACAGGGGTCGAGACCCAGTACTTC.

The chain has TRBV6-5 and TRBJ2-1; D uncertain. CDR3 length equals 12 residues. V lost 8 bases to trimming and J lost 5 bases, with 10 bases between them. CDR1 MNHEY and CDR2 SVGAGI come from the germline V gene. The CDR3 sequence is CASRRQDNEQFF. DNA for the CDR3: TGTGCCAGCCGGCGCCAGGACAATGAGCAGTTCTTC.

The chain links TRBV5-1 to TRBJ2-3; D is undetermined. The CDR3 contains 13 residues. V was clipped by 5 bases and J by 2 bases, with 9 bases between them. The germline V gene has CDR1 SGHRS and CDR2 YFSETQ. CDR3 protein: CASSRRSTDTQYF. The CDR3 nucleotides are TGCGCCAGCAGTCGTCGGTCCACAGATACGCAGTATTTT. The full variable domain, completed using reference TRBV5-1 and TRBJ2-3, is KAGVTQTPRYLIKTRGQQVTLSCSPISGHRSVSWYQQTPGQGLQFLFEYFSETQRNKGNFPGRFSGRQFSNSRSEMNVSTLELGDSALYLCASSRRSTDTQYFGPGTRLTVL.

This chain connects TRBV19 to TRBJ1-4; no reliable D call. The germline V gene has CDR1 LNHDA and CDR2 SQIVND (reference sequence). The CDR3 runs 14 residues. V lost 3 bases, J lost 6 bases, and 11 bases lay in between. CDR3 residues: CASSMGGRHEKLFF. The DNA for the CDR3 is TGTGCCAGTAGTATGGGTGGGCGCCATGAAAAACTGTTTTTT.

The V gene is TRBV24-1, the J gene TRBJ2-5; 9 bases map to TRBD1. CDR1 KGHDR and CDR2 SFDVKD come from the germline V gene. This CDR3 is built from 16 residues. With 4 bases clipped from V and 5 bases from J, the junction kept 10 bases outside the gene matches. In nucleotides, the CDR3 is TGTGCCACCAGTGACCCTGGTGGACAGGGGACGGAGACCCAGTACTTC. Its translation: CATSDPGGQGTETQYF.

This chain connects TRBV7-8 to TRBJ1-4; D not certain. CDR3 length: 12 residues. Germline V gene lookup returns CDR1 SGHVS and CDR2 FQNEAQ. V lost 5 bases, J lost 8 bases, and 9 bases lay in between. The CDR3 DNA sequence: TGTGCCAGCAGCCCCGAGATGGAAAAACTGTTTTTT. This encodes CASSPEMEKLFF.

This clone came up once. The V gene is TRBV11-1, the J gene TRBJ2-5; D gene uncertain. CDR3 length: 13 residues. Trimming took off 5 bases at V and 0 bases at J, with 7 bases between the two ends. Germline CDR1 is SGHAT and CDR2 is FQDESV (reference sequence). The CDR3 reads CASSPSYQETQYF. DNA of the CDR3: TGTGCCAGCAGCCCCTCCTACCAAGAGACCCAGTACTTC.

V usage is TRBV11-1 and J usage is TRBJ2-7; 9 positions agree with TRBD1. Germline values: CDR1 SGHAT, CDR2 FQDESV (reference sequence). V was pared by 5 bases and J by 6 bases, with 5 bases of the junction left unmatched. The CDR3 covers 13 residues. DNA for the CDR3: TGTGCCAGCAGCGTGGACAGGGGCGGCGAGCAGTACTTC. Translating it yields CASSVDRGGEQYF.

This clone was seen a few times. The chain has TRBV11-3 and TRBJ2-3, with TRBD1 identical over 8 bases. Germline trimming cut 5 bases from V and 5 bases from J; bases unmatched to any gene: 3. Germline-derived CDR1 and CDR2 are SGHNT and YENEEA. The CDR3 runs to 13 residues. The CDR3 here is CASSGQGGDTQYF. The CDR3 DNA reads as TGTGCCAGCAGCGGACAGGGTGGAGATACGCAGTATTTT.

Only a few counts were recorded for this clone. This sequence joins TRBV13 and TRBJ2-2; 7 bases agree with TRBD2. With V trimmed by 2 bases and J by 5 bases, 8 bases remained unmatched. This CDR3 is 16 amino acids long. Germline V CDR1 and CDR2: PRHDT, FYEKMQ (reference sequence). The CDR3 loop reads CASSLLADGYTGELFF. The CDR3 nucleotides are TGTGCCAGCAGCTTACTAGCGGACGGTTATACCGGGGAGCTGTTTTTT.

The chain is built from TRBV28 and TRBJ1-5; D is unresolved. This CDR3 comprises 14 residues. Germline V gene sequence: CDR1 MDHEN, CDR2 SYDVKM. Deletions cut 5 bases from V and 3 bases from J, with 11 bases between. This CDR3 reads CASSPGGPNQPQHF. CDR3 bases: TGTGCCAGCAGTCCCGGTGGGCCCAATCAGCCCCAGCATTTT. Drawing the rest from reference TRBV28 and TRBJ1-5, the complete variable domain is DVKVTQSSRYLVKRTGEKVFLECVQDMDHENMFWYRQDPGLGLRLIYFSYDVKMKEKGDIPEGYSVSREKKERFSLILESASTNQTSMYLCASSPGGPNQPQHFGDGTRLSIL.

The rearrangement links TRBV19 to TRBJ2-3; TRBD1 matches 7 bases. Germline trimming cut 3 bases from V and 0 bases from J; bases unmatched to any gene: 9. The germline V gene has CDR1 LNHDA and CDR2 SQIVND (reference sequence). The CDR3 is 17 residues long. CDR3 loop: CASSMVTGRLSTDTQYF. The CDR3, as DNA: TGTGCCAGTAGTATGGTGACAGGGCGGTTAAGCACAGATACGCAGTATTTT.

V gene TRBV5-6 combines with J gene TRBJ2-7; D is undetermined. Per germline, CDR1 SGHDT and CDR2 YYEEEE. V dropped 0 bases and J dropped 4 bases, with 11 bases sitting between them. This CDR3 spans 14 amino acids. This CDR3 is CASSLAASSYEQYF. The CDR3, as DNA: TGTGCCAGCAGCTTGGCCGCTAGTTCATACGAGCAGTACTTC. The full variable domain, its missing parts supplied by reference TRBV5-6 and TRBJ2-7, is DAGVTQSPTHLIKTRGQQVTLRCSPKSGHDTVSWYQQALGQGPQFIFQYYEEEERQRGNFPDRFSGHQFPNYSSELNVNALLLGDSALYLCASSLAASSYEQYFGPGTRLTVT.

The rearrangement joins TRBV6-1 to TRBJ1-4, with 7 bases identical to TRBD1. The CDR3 totals 15 residues. Trimming removed 2 bases from V and 10 bases from J; junction bases left unmatched: 10. Germline loops: CDR1 MNHNS, CDR2 SASEGT. The CDR3, as DNA: TGTGCCAGCAGTGAAAGGGAACAGGGGAAAGGAAAACTGTTTTTT. It encodes CASSEREQGKGKLFF.

This rearrangement joins TRBV15 to TRBJ1-5; unclear D gene. V lost 0 bases and J 2 bases, leaving 5 bases between the germline ends. The CDR3 has 14 amino acids. Germline CDR1 reads LNHNV; CDR2 reads YYDKDF (reference sequence). CDR3 residues: CATSRDRGNQPQHF. CDR3 coding DNA: TGTGCCACCAGCAGAGATCGTGGCAATCAGCCCCAGCATTTT.

In this sample, this clone turned up a few times. The chain is built from TRBV27 and TRBJ1-6; D gene unclear. The ends were cut back, 5 bases at V and 6 bases at J, with 5 bases in the middle. The CDR3 sequence is 12 residues long. The germline V gene has CDR1 MNHEY and CDR2 SMNVEV (reference sequence). This chain's CDR3 is CASSPLNSPLHF. CDR3 DNA sequence: TGTGCCAGCAGTCCCCTTAATTCACCCCTCCACTTT.

The chain combines TRBV27 with TRBJ1-1; maybe TRBD1 (5 bases). V lost 10 bases and J 0 bases, leaving 18 bases between the germline ends. This CDR3 spans 15 amino acids. Germline-derived CDR1 and CDR2 are MNHEY and SMNVEV (reference sequence). The CDR3 DNA reads TGTGCCACCAAGTCATTGTTGGACATGAACACTGAAGCTTTCTTT. It encodes CATKSLLDMNTEAFF.

This clone has just a few counts. The chain combines TRBV7-2 with TRBJ1-2; tentatively, D is TRBD1 (5 bases). This CDR3 contains 16 residues. V was shortened by 2 bases and J by 1 base, with 14 bases between the two germline ends. Germline values: CDR1 SGHTA, CDR2 FQGNSA. The CDR3 sequence: CASSLRTTANNYGYTF. In DNA form, the CDR3 reads TGTGCCAGCAGCTTACGTACGACAGCTAATAACTATGGCTACACCTTC.

With respect to this clone: A read error may produce the germline difference seen at one junction end. V and J are TRBV15 and TRBJ2-2; possible D gene TRBD2, 5 bases. The CDR3 loop spans 15 amino acids. Germline lookup yields CDR1 LNHNV and CDR2 YYDKDF (reference sequence). The CDR3 loop reads CATSRDHATTGKLFF. In DNA, the CDR3 is TGTGCCACCAGCAGAGATCACGCCACCACCGGGAAGCTGTTTTTT.

V usage is TRBV11-2 and J usage is TRBJ2-3; D call uncertain. Germline lookup yields CDR1 SGHAT and CDR2 FQNNGV. Trimming removed 5 bases from V and 5 bases from J, with 11 bases in between. The CDR3 spans 13 residues. For the CDR3, the DNA is TGTGCCAGCAGCAACTATAATGAAGATACGCAGTATTTT. Translating it yields CASSNYNEDTQYF.

The gene calls are TRBV3-1 (or the pseudogene TRBV3-2) and TRBJ2-1; TRBD1 agrees at 8 bases. CDR3 size: 16 residues. V lost 1 base, J lost 10 bases, and 12 bases stayed unmatched. Germline V lookup: CDR1 LGHDT, CDR2 YNNKEL (reference sequence). CDR3 in DNA: TGTGCCAGCAGCCAAGGGCGAACAGGACAGGGCCACGAGCAGTTCTTC. Protein sequence: CASSQGRTGQGHEQFF.